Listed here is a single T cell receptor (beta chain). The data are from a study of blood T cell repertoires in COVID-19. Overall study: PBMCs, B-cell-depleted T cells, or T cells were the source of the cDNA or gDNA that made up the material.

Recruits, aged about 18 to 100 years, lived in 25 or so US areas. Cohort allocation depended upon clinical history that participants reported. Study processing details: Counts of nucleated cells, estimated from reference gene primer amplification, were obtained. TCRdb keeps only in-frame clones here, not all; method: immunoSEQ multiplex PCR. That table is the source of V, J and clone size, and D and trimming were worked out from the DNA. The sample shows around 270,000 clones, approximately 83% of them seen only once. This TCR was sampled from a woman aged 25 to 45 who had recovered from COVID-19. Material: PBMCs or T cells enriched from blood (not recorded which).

The CDR3 spells CASSDLTSGHNTGELFF. The CDR3 DNA reads TGTGCCAGCAGTGACCTAACTAGCGGGCATAACACCGGGGAGCTGTTTTTT. The rearrangement uses TRBV2 and TRBJ2-2; 9 bases map to TRBD2. In germline, CDR1 is SNHLY, CDR2 FYNNEI. V trimming: 3 bases; J trimming: 2 bases; junction bases outside the gene matches: 7. The CDR3 has 17 amino acids. Complete variable domain (other parts from reference TRBV2 and TRBJ2-2): EPEVTQTPSHQVTQMGQEVILRCVPISNHLYFYWYRQILGQKVEFLVSFYNNEISEKSEIFDDQFSVERPDGSNFTLKIRSTKLEDSAMYFCASSDLTSGHNTGELFFGEGSRLTVL.